This T cell receptor beta chain derives from a study of T cells after somatic rescue of genetic block. TCRdb keeps only in-frame clones here, not all; method: immunoSEQ multiplex PCR. The sample lists tens of thousands of clones, 90% occurring once. The CDR3 runs to 15 residues. Trimming took 3 bases from V and 0 from J, leaving 14 bases between them. CDR1 and CDR2 from the germline V gene are GTSNPN and SVGIG (reference sequence). This TCR was sampled from a woman between 18 and 29 years old. The chain recombines TRBV30 with TRBJ1-2; D gene uncertain. The material sequenced was peripheral blood mononuclear cells (PBMCs). The CDR3 region is CAWSLALRPNYGYTF. The CDR3 nucleotides are TGTGCCTGGAGCCTTGCTCTCAGACCTAACTATGGCTACACCTTC.